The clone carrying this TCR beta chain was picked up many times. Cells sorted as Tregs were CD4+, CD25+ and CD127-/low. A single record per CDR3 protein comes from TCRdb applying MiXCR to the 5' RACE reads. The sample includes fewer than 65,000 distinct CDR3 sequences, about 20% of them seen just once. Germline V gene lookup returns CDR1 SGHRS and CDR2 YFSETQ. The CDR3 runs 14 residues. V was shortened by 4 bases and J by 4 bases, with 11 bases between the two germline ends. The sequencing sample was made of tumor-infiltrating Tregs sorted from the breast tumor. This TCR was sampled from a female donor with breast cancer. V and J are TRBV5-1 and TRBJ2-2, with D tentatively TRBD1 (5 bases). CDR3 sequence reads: CASSAQVSTGELFF. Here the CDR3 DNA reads TGCGCCAGCAGCGCACAGGTATCCACCGGGGAGCTGTTTTTT.